This T cell receptor beta chain was found in a study of beta chain features in type 1 diabetes (dated by TCRdb to 2016 to 2019). Regarding the research as a whole: Patients and healthy donors did not differ in mean age, gender distribution, total cell number or subset yield. Naive and central memory subsets were obtained from all 28 donors, but regulatory and stem cell-like memory subsets were isolated from only 8 patients and about eight healthy donors. In the study, TCRB repertoires of sorted circulating CD4+ T cell subsets from recently diagnosed type 1 diabetes patients were compared with those of matched healthy donors. Across all samples, some 99 million sorted cells were examined, and cell number per subset correlated strongly with RNA yield. Paper-wide results and their limitations: HLA sub-analyses involved small numbers of individuals, so any influence of HLA type on TCRB rearrangement remained unresolved. At VDJ recombination sites, type 1 diabetes patients had fewer insertions and more deleted nucleotides, which implies abnormalities in thymic rearrangement. The naive, central memory and regulatory TCRB repertoires appeared to resemble one another more closely among patients than among healthy donors. Shorter templates might be favored by PCR, yet because patient and control samples were amplified and corrected together, any such skew would affect both groups equally. Type 1 diabetes patients showed a moderate but significant shortening of TCRB CDR3 length in all four CD4+ subsets. Because cDNA rather than genomic DNA was sequenced, highly expressing activated cells could have been over-represented, although no difference in activation and CD3 levels was found between groups.

The High Capacity cDNA Reverse Transcription Kit was used to reverse transcribe all of the isolated RNA, meaning that expressed TCRB transcripts were what got sequenced. Naive, central memory and regulatory T cell samples underwent deep immunoSEQ sequencing, averaging roughly 3.3 million total reads per sample. After sorted cells were lysed in RLT buffer, RNA was extracted with DNase-treated RNeasy Micro or Mini kits, with the choice depending on cell number. Each cell subset was processed on its own to prevent cross-contamination, while patient and healthy donor samples were processed together. TCRB sequences were amplified from cDNA with the immunoSEQ multiplex PCR, producing 87-bp fragments spanning the CDR3 region. Sequencing of the amplicons was done on the Illumina HiSeq platform. The authors' pipeline ran thus. PCR bias was corrected computationally using synthetic template baselines, and reads within Hamming distance 2 were collapsed, with unmergeable singletons discarded. Reads were aligned to IMGT to assign V, D and J genes, CDR3 length, and insertions or deletions at six rearrangement sites. Clonotype counts were normalized to sorted cell number within each subset before computing true diversity and Gini coefficients with the tcR R package. The overlap coefficient, calculated on TCRB nucleotide sequences, was used to measure repertoire sharing. Imported from immuneACCESS, the table was reduced by TCRdb to in-frame sequences with V and J called. These copies leave out some clones; in studies compared against another copy, an unresolved V gene accounts for under half, and the cause of the remainder is not known. V and J calls and clone size are copied from that table; D and trimming were computed from the DNA. This sample lists roughly 70,000 clones; 45% to 50% were detected once. The top ten clones comprise roughly 0.7% of the sample.

From each donor, a single peripheral blood sample of around 120 mL on average was drawn into heparinised tubes. Naive, central memory, regulatory and stem cell-like memory CD4+ T cells were sorted on a BD FACSAria II using a panel including CD45RO, CCR7, CD25, CD127, CD95 and CD27. Purity was above 98% for every sorted population. PBMCs were isolated immediately by Lymphoprep density gradient centrifugation and stained directly without culture. So that batch effects would be minimized, each experiment stained and sorted samples in pairs, pairing one healthy donor with one patient. Worth noting for this clone: Its binding antigen is unknown. No base quality values were provided; no much bigger clone lies one nucleotide off.

The CDR3 contains 15 residues, cysteine and phenylalanine counted. The kept DNA is CDR3 alone, 45 bases in frame from the first base. Between the V and J ends, shortened by 3 bases and 1 base respectively, the junction contains 12 bases. For CDR1 and CDR2, the germline V gene lists SGHAT and FQNNGV. In this chain, TRBV11-2 is recombined with TRBJ1-1; a tentative D call is TRBD1 (5 bases match). This sequence was found in a man younger than 45 with type 1 diabetes. The sample comprised central memory CD4+ T cells from blood. Read as DNA, the sequence is TGTGCCAGCAGCTTCCTATGGGGGGGGAACACTGAAGCTTTCTTT. The resulting protein is CASSFLWGGNTEAFF.